The 5 T cell receptor beta chains presented below share a single source sample, sequenced in a study of blood T cell repertoires in COVID-19. Generated by immunoSEQ multiplex PCR, the TCRdb table keeps only in-frame clones and is missing some. This table holds approximately 280,000 clones, approximately 86% found once. The material sequenced was PBMCs or T cells enriched from blood (not recorded which). The source is a young woman who had recovered from COVID-19.

CDR3 coding DNA: TGTGCCAGCAGTCCGCTCGACAGGGGTATCGGCTACACCTTC. As protein: CASSPLDRGIGYTF. The chain is built from TRBV6-5 and TRBJ1-2, with TRBD1 matching over 8 bases. The CDR3 totals 14 residues. V lost 5 bases and J lost 8; bases outside the gene matches: 10. Germline V gene lookup returns CDR1 MNHEY and CDR2 SVGAGI.

The chain combines TRBV6-5 with TRBJ1-5, with a weak D call TRBD1 (5 bases). The germline V gene encodes CDR1 MNHEY and CDR2 SVGAGI. CDR3 size: 13 residues. The V gene lost 7 bases and the J gene lost 7 bases, with 14 bases spanning the gap. The CDR3 coding sequence is TGTGCCAGCACGCCAGGGATAGAGCAGCCCCAGCATTTT. It translates to CASTPGIEQPQHF.

The rearrangement links TRBV3-1 (or the pseudogene TRBV3-2) to TRBJ2-5; D is unclear. CDR3 length: 15 residues. V shed 0 bases and J shed 5 bases, with 13 bases lying between them. From germline, CDR1 is LGHDT and CDR2 YNNKEL (reference sequence). Here the CDR3 DNA reads TGTGCCAGCAGCCAAGATCACCGAGGAAGGGAGACCCAGTACTTC. It is translated as CASSQDHRGRETQYF.

This chain links TRBV5-4 with TRBJ2-7, with 8 nucleotides matching TRBD1. J was trimmed by 5 bases and V by 5 bases; bases with no gene match: 12. Germline assignment: CDR1 SGHNT and CDR2 YYREEE (reference sequence). The CDR3 consists of 15 residues. CDR3 residues: CASRRDRGSVDEQYF. DNA of the CDR3: TGTGCCAGCAGACGCGACAGGGGATCTGTGGACGAGCAGTACTTC.

The CDR3 DNA reads TGTGCCAGCAGCCAGTCTAGAACAGGGCACCAGCATTTT. Its protein is CASSQSRTGHQHF. The chain joins TRBV3-1 (or the pseudogene TRBV3-2) to TRBJ1-5, with D possibly matching TRBD1 (6 bases). CDR3 length equals 13 residues. V lost 3 bases, J lost 12 bases, and 15 bases lay in between. Germline-derived CDR1 and CDR2 are LGHDT and YNNKEL (reference sequence).